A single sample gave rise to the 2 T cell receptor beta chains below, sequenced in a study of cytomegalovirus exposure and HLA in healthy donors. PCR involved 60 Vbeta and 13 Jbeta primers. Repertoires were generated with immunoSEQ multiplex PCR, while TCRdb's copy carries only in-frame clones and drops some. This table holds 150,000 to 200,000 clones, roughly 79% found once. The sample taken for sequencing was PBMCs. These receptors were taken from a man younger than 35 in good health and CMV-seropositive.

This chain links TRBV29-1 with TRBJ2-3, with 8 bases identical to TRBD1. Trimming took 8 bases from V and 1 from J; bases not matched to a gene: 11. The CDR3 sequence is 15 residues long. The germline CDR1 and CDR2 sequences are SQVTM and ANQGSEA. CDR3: CSCGTDRGGTDTQYF. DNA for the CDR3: TGCAGCTGCGGAACAGACAGGGGAGGCACAGATACGCAGTATTTT.

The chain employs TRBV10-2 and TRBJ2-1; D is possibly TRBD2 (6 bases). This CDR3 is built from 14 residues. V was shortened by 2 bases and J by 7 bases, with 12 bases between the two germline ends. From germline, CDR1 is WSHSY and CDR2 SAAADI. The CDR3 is CASSENRGGNEQFF. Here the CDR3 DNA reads TGCGCCAGCAGTGAGAACCGAGGAGGGAATGAGCAGTTCTTC.